Below are 8 T cell receptor beta chains sequenced from a single sample in a study of identical twins. Each CDR3 protein is one row after TCRdb ran MiXCR on the 5' RACE reads. The repertoire has 1.5 million to 2 million distinct CDR3 sequences, more than 30% of them found once; the top ten carry 0.25% to 0.3%. The sequenced sample consisted of cord blood. These receptors came from a newborn girl in good health.

Only a few counts were recorded for this clonotype. The chain joins TRBV28 to TRBJ1-5; possibly TRBD1 for D (5 bases). The CDR3 sequence is 16 residues long. Germline CDR1 reads MDHEN; CDR2 reads SYDVKM. Trimming cost V 3 bases and J 0 bases, with 12 bases left between them. CDR3 in amino acids: CASSFASGNSNQPQHF. CDR3 sequence (DNA): TGTGCCAGCAGTTTTGCTTCAGGGAATAGCAATCAGCCCCAGCATTTT.

The chain carries TRBV3-1 and TRBJ2-3; 9 positions agree with TRBD2. CDR1 and CDR2 (germline): LGHDT, YNNKEL (reference sequence). Trimming removed 2 bases from V and 6 bases from J; junction bases left unmatched: 9. CDR3 length: 16 amino acids. The CDR3 nucleotides read TGTGCCAGCAGCCAAAGAAGAGGAGCGGGGGGTGATACGCAGTATTTT. Amino acids: CASSQRRGAGGDTQYF.

This clonotype has more than one count but fewer than ten. The rearrangement links TRBV27 to TRBJ2-7, with D perhaps TRBD2 (7 bases). In germline, CDR1 is MNHEY, CDR2 SMNVEV (reference sequence). Deletions cut 5 bases from V and 4 bases from J, with 18 bases between. CDR3 length: 15 residues. CDR3 protein: CASSIDRGAGYEQYF. The CDR3 DNA follows: TGTGCCAGCAGTATCGATCGGGGGGCGGGATACGAGCAGTACTTC.

This clonotype came up a few times. The chain recombines TRBV27 with TRBJ2-1, with TRBD2 identical over 9 bases. Germline V gives CDR1 MNHEY, CDR2 SMNVEV (reference sequence). The CDR3 consists of 11 residues. V lost 9 bases, J lost 6 bases, and 0 bases stayed unmatched. CDR3 bases: TGTGCCAGGACTAGCGGCAATGAGCAGTTCTTC. Translated: CARTSGNEQFF.

This chain uses TRBV6-1 with TRBJ2-5, with 9 bases identical to TRBD2. The closer fit of TRBJ2-4 to the DNA end suggests the J call may be wrong. Germline V gene data show CDR1 as MNHNS and CDR2 as SASEGT. CDR3 size: 16 residues. The CDR3 here is CASTRLADIAKNIQYF. DNA for the CDR3: TGTGCCAGCACCCGACTAGCGGACATAGCCAAAAACATTCAGTACTTC.

The chain recombines TRBV7-9 with TRBJ2-7; the match to TRBD1 covers 8 bases. The CDR3 totals 17 residues. Germline trimming cut 1 base from V and 3 bases from J; bases unmatched to any gene: 11. Per germline, CDR1 SEHNR and CDR2 FQNEAQ (reference sequence). The CDR3 reads CASSLVGRMTGDYEQYF. The CDR3 nucleotides read TGTGCCAGCAGCTTAGTGGGAAGAATGACAGGGGACTACGAGCAGTACTTC.

This clonotype showed up just a few times. The chain joins TRBV12-3 or TRBV12-4 to TRBJ2-3; 9 positions match TRBD2. V trimming: 1 base; J trimming: 6 bases; junction bases outside the gene matches: 5. The length of the CDR3 is 15 residues. The CDR3 DNA is TGTGCCAGCAGTTTAGAAGTAGCGGGAGAGGATACGCAGTATTTT. Translation gives CASSLEVAGEDTQYF.

The rearrangement joins TRBV20-1 to TRBJ1-2, with 10 nucleotides matching TRBD1. In germline, CDR1 is DFQATT, CDR2 SNEGSKA (reference sequence). This CDR3 comprises 16 residues. J lost 5 bases, V lost 1 base, and 10 bases had no gene match. For the CDR3, the DNA is TGCAGTGCTAGAGCACGGGGACAGGGGCCTCTATATGGCTACACCTTC. Its translation is CSARARGQGPLYGYTF.